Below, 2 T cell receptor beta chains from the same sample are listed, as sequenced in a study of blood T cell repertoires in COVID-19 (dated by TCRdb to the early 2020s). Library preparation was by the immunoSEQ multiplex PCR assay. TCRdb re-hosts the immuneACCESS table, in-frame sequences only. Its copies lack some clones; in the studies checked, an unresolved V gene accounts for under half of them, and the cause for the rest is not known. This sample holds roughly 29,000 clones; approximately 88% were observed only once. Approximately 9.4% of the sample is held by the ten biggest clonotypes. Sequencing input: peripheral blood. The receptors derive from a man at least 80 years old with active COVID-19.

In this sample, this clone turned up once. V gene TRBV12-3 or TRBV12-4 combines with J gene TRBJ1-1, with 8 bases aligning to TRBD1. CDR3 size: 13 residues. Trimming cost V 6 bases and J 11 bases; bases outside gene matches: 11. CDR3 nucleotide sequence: TGTGCCAGCAGCTCCATAACAGGGGGGGATGCTTTCTTT. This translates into CASSSITGGDAFF.

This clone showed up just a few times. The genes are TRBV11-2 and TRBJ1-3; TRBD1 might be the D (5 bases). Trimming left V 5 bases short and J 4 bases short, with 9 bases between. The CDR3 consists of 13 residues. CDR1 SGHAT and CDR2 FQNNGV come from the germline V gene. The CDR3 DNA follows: TGTGCCAGCAGCGGGGCGCTGGGAAACACCATATATTTT. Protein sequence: CASSGALGNTIYF. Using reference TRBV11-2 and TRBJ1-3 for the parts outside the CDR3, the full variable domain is EAGVAQSPRYKIIEKRQSVAFWCNPISGHATLYWYQQILGQGPKLLIQFQNNGVVDDSQLPKDRFSAERLKGVDSTLKIQPAKLEDSAVYLCASSGALGNTIYFGEGSWLTVV.